Each of the 23 T cell receptor beta chains below was sequenced from the same sample in a study of Ad26.COV2.S vaccination and SARS-CoV-2 variants. The method was immunoSEQ multiplex PCR; TCRdb's version includes in-frame clones alone and lacks a portion of them. The repertoire holds 380,000 or so clones, roughly 90% seen once, with approximately 4.5% in the top ten. Treatment in this sample: about 20 received Ad26.COV2.S at low or high dose, single or two shots; five or six received placebo; per-sample allocation not given. It was on day 63 after the first vaccine or placebo injection that samples were taken. The source material was peripheral blood, sampled in a trial of Ad26.COV2.S vaccine versus placebo. Receptor source: a person aged 18-60 years who received the Ad26.COV2.S COVID-19 vaccine or a placebo.

V and J are TRBV21-1 and TRBJ2-2; the D call in the table, TRBD1, was not verified against the DNA. TRBV21-1 is flagged as a pseudogene. The CDR3 has 16 amino acids. The CDR3 loop reads CASSPQDRDDTGELFF. CDR3 bases: TGTGCCAGCAGCCCACAAGACAGGGACGACACCGGGGAGCTGTTTTTT.

The rearrangement uses TRBV4-3 and TRBJ1-6, with D uncertain. Per the germline V gene, CDR1 is LGHNA and CDR2 is YSLEER. CDR3 length: 15 residues. Trimming cost V 0 bases and J 7 bases, with 10 bases left between them. The CDR3 here is CASSQDRSSNSPLHF. CDR3 DNA sequence: TGCGCCAGCAGCCAAGATCGGAGCTCCAATTCACCCCTCCACTTT.

This clone showed up just once. The chain employs TRBV28 and TRBJ2-3, with 10 bases matching TRBD1. The CDR3 spans 16 residues. Looked up from germline, CDR1 is MDHEN and CDR2 is SYDVKM. Trimming at V came to 3 bases and at J to 5 bases, leaving 8 bases not matched to a gene. CDR3 sequence reads: CASSLAGTGVEDTQYF. As DNA, the CDR3 is TGTGCCAGCAGTTTGGCCGGGACAGGGGTGGAAGATACGCAGTATTTT.

This clone was seen a few times. The rearrangement links TRBV27 to TRBJ1-6, with 10 bases fitting TRBD1. In germline, CDR1 is MNHEY, CDR2 SMNVEV (reference sequence). The trim removed 6 bases at V and 11 bases at J, leaving 13 bases unmatched. This CDR3 is 16 amino acids long. Written as DNA, the CDR3 is TGTGCCAGCAGCTCAGACAGGGGGCACCCGGAGACACCCCTCCACTTT. Protein sequence: CASSSDRGHPETPLHF.

This sequence joins TRBV2 and TRBJ1-6, with a possible D match to TRBD1 (6 bases). Germline V gene lookup returns CDR1 SNHLY and CDR2 FYNNEI. Trimming cost V 2 bases and J 10 bases, with 18 bases left between them. This CDR3 region has 16 residues. The CDR3 loop is CASSERPRQGRSPLHF. The CDR3 nucleotides are TGTGCCAGCAGTGAACGGCCCAGGCAGGGGAGGTCACCCCTCCACTTT. Looking up the rest from reference TRBV2 and TRBJ1-6 gives the full variable domain: EPEVTQTPSHQVTQMGQEVILRCVPISNHLYFYWYRQILGQKVEFLVSFYNNEISEKSEIFDDQFSVERPDGSNFTLKIRSTKLEDSAMYFCASSERPRQGRSPLHFGNGTRLTVT.

CDR3 nucleotide sequence: TGTGCCAGCAGCGCGCCCGGGACAGAAGAGACCCAGTACTTC. As protein: CASSAPGTEETQYF. The rearrangement links TRBV7-9 to TRBJ2-5; the match to TRBD1 covers 7 bases. Germline V lookup: CDR1 SEHNR, CDR2 FQNEAQ (reference sequence). The CDR3 loop spans 14 amino acids. With V trimmed by 5 bases and J by 3 bases, 6 bases remained unmatched.

Notes on this clone: Other DNA sequences in this specimen translate into the identical CDR3. The rearrangement uses TRBV28 and TRBJ1-1, with a weak D call TRBD1 (6 bases). Trimming shortened V by 4 bases and J by 0 bases, and 9 bases separated the two germline ends. Germline V gene data show CDR1 as MDHEN and CDR2 as SYDVKM. CDR3 length: 14 residues. In DNA form, the CDR3 reads TGTGCCAGCAGTTCGACAGGTCTGAACACTGAAGCTTTCTTT. It yields the protein CASSSTGLNTEAFF.

The chain couples TRBV5-1 to TRBJ1-2; D uncertain. V was trimmed by 4 bases and J by 2 bases, leaving 15 bases between them. The CDR3 length is 15 residues. CDR1 and CDR2 (germline): SGHRS, YFSETQ. The CDR3 region is CASSPDRSGNYGYTF. The DNA for the CDR3 is TGCGCCAGCAGCCCGGACCGGTCTGGGAACTATGGCTACACCTTC.

This rearrangement joins TRBV7-8 to TRBJ2-5; D is undetermined. The CDR3 spans 14 residues. Trimming took off 4 bases at V and 2 bases at J, with 11 bases between the two ends. The V gene's germline CDR1 is SGHVS and CDR2 FQNEAQ. In DNA, the CDR3 is TGTGCCAGCAGCTCCTGGATGGGGCAAGAGACCCAGTACTTC. Its protein product is CASSSWMGQETQYF.

In this sample, this clone turned up once. The V and J genes are TRBV4-3 and TRBJ1-4, with TRBD1 matching over 12 bases. The CDR3 runs to 22 residues. Germline lookup yields CDR1 LGHNA and CDR2 YSLEER. V was clipped by 4 bases and J by 0 bases; unmatched bases: 18. The CDR3 reads CASSLLGEPGQGAPTTNEKLFF. CDR3 sequence (DNA): TGCGCCAGCAGCCTACTAGGTGAACCGGGACAGGGGGCTCCCACAACTAATGAAAAACTGTTTTTT.

The table lists this clone with a few counts. The J gene is TRBJ1-6, the V gene TRBV6-2 or TRBV6-3; 9 positions agree with TRBD1. Germline values: CDR1 MNHEY, CDR2 SVGEGT. This CDR3 has 15 amino acids. V gave up 4 bases and J gave up 14 bases; unmatched junction bases: 12. In DNA form, the CDR3 reads TGTGCCAGCAGTTCGCCGACGACAGGGGGAAGAACCCTCCACTTT. Translation gives CASSSPTTGGRTLHF.

The CDR3 reads CASSLQGAGANVLTF. CDR3 nucleotide sequence: TGTGCCAGCAGCTTACAGGGGGCTGGGGCCAACGTCCTGACTTTC. This chain joins TRBV5-4 and TRBJ2-6; 8 bases line up with TRBD1. CDR3 length: 15 amino acids. Trimming at V came to 2 bases and at J to 2 bases, leaving 0 bases not matched to a gene. Germline-derived CDR1 and CDR2 are SGHNT and YYREEE (reference sequence). Combining the CDR3 with reference TRBV5-4 and TRBJ2-6 gives the whole variable domain ETGVTQSPTHLIKTRGQQVTLRCSSQSGHNTVSWYQQALGQGPQFIFQYYREEENGRGNFPPRFSGLQFPNYSSELNVNALELDDSALYLCASSLQGAGANVLTFGAGSRLTVL.

V and J are TRBV5-1 and TRBJ1-4, with D possibly being TRBD1 (6 bases). Germline V gene sequence: CDR1 SGHRS, CDR2 YFSETQ. The CDR3 length is 14 residues. Trimming took 6 bases from V and 5 from J, leaving 14 bases between them. The CDR3 region has the DNA TGCGCCAGCACGGACCCAGGGGTCAATGAAAAACTGTTTTTT. Protein product: CASTDPGVNEKLFF.

This clone was seen only a few times. V usage is TRBV7-2 and J usage is TRBJ2-1, with a tentative D call TRBD2 (5 bases). The CDR3 totals 14 residues. Germline V lookup: CDR1 SGHTA, CDR2 FQGNSA. Trimming shortened V by 1 base and J by 7 bases, and 11 bases separated the two germline ends. CDR3 sequence reads: CASSLVGPGNEQFF. As DNA, the CDR3 is TGTGCCAGCAGCTTAGTGGGTCCGGGGAATGAGCAGTTCTTC.

The chain recombines TRBV18 with TRBJ1-1; 8 bases agree with TRBD1. This CDR3 is built from 20 residues. Germline V lookup: CDR1 KGHSH, CDR2 LQKENI. Trimming took 1 base from V and 3 from J; bases not matched to a gene: 19. CDR3 sequence: CASSPLRLTGADSGDTEAFF. The CDR3, as DNA: TGTGCCAGCTCACCACTCCGCTTGACAGGGGCGGATAGTGGTGACACTGAAGCTTTCTTT.

The chain links TRBV2 to TRBJ2-7; a weak D match, TRBD2 (6 bases). Germline assignment: CDR1 SNHLY and CDR2 FYNNEI. Trimming stripped 4 bases from V and 1 base from J, with 8 bases between. This CDR3 is built from 13 residues. The CDR3 region is CASSVRGSYEQYF. The CDR3 DNA sequence: TGTGCCAGCAGTGTGCGGGGATCCTACGAGCAGTACTTC.

This chain connects TRBV9 to TRBJ1-5; 9 positions agree with TRBD1. Germline CDR1 SGDLS, CDR2 YYNGEE. V was pared by 6 bases and J by 7 bases, with 8 bases of the junction left unmatched. The CDR3 covers 14 residues. The CDR3 reads CASTTGGGGQPQHF. CDR3 nucleotide sequence: TGTGCCAGCACTACAGGGGGCGGAGGACAGCCCCAGCATTTT.

This chain links TRBV7-8 with TRBJ1-5, with 10 bases identical to TRBD1. Germline CDR1 is SGHVS and CDR2 is FQNEAQ. V was pared by 1 base and J by 1 base, with 1 base of the junction left unmatched. The CDR3 consists of 16 residues. The CDR3 bases are TGTGCCAGCAGCTTAGAGGGACAGGGGAGCAATCAGCCCCAGCATTTT. Translation: CASSLEGQGSNQPQHF.

This chain uses TRBV19 with TRBJ1-1, with D hard to call. The germline gives CDR1 LNHDA, CDR2 SQIVND (reference sequence). The germline V and J ends were trimmed by 1 base and 1 base, with 7 bases remaining between them. This CDR3 region has 14 residues. The CDR3 sequence: CASSIVQENTEAFF. CDR3 sequence (DNA): TGTGCCAGTAGTATAGTTCAGGAGAACACTGAAGCTTTCTTT. The variable domain in full, with the rest retrieved from reference TRBV19 and TRBJ1-1, is DGGITQSPKYLFRKEGQNVTLSCEQNLNHDAMYWYRQDPGQGLRLIYYSQIVNDFQKGDIAEGYSVSREKKESFPLTVTSAQKNPTAFYLCASSIVQENTEAFFGQGTRLTVV.

The chain uses TRBV28 and TRBJ1-1; the D is unclear. CDR1 is MDHEN, CDR2 SYDVKM, per germline. The CDR3 sequence is 13 residues long. Trimming stripped 7 bases from V and 1 base from J, with 10 bases between. CDR3 nucleotide sequence: TGTGCCAGCACCCCGGACCAGAACACTGAAGCTTTCTTT. It codes for CASTPDQNTEAFF.

The rearrangement uses TRBV5-4 and TRBJ2-5; TRBD2 is a possible D gene (6 bases). Trimming pared 1 base from V and 3 bases from J, leaving 16 bases between. Germline loops: CDR1 SGHNT, CDR2 YYREEE (reference sequence). This CDR3 is 16 amino acids long. CDR3 bases: TGTGCCAGCAGCTTGCAGACCCCGGGACTCAAAGAGACCCAGTACTTC. Encoded protein: CASSLQTPGLKETQYF.

This chain connects TRBV19 to TRBJ1-5, with TRBD1 identical over 7 bases. Germline V gives CDR1 LNHDA, CDR2 SQIVND (reference sequence). There are 11 residues in the CDR3. The trim removed 2 bases at V and 12 bases at J, leaving 1 base unmatched. CDR3 sequence: CASSIRGRQHF. CDR3 nucleotide sequence: TGTGCCAGTAGTATAAGGGGGCGCCAGCATTTT. Full variable domain (rest looked up from reference TRBV19 and TRBJ1-5): DGGITQSPKYLFRKEGQNVTLSCEQNLNHDAMYWYRQDPGQGLRLIYYSQIVNDFQKGDIAEGYSVSREKKESFPLTVTSAQKNPTAFYLCASSIRGRQHFGDGTRLSIL.

The chain joins TRBV2 to TRBJ2-1; D not resolved. Germline CDR1 SNHLY, CDR2 FYNNEI. There are 12 residues in the CDR3. Trimming took off 7 bases at V and 7 bases at J, with 11 bases between the two ends. This chain's CDR3 is CASKALGNEQFF. The CDR3 bases are TGTGCCAGCAAGGCCCTAGGGAATGAGCAGTTCTTC.